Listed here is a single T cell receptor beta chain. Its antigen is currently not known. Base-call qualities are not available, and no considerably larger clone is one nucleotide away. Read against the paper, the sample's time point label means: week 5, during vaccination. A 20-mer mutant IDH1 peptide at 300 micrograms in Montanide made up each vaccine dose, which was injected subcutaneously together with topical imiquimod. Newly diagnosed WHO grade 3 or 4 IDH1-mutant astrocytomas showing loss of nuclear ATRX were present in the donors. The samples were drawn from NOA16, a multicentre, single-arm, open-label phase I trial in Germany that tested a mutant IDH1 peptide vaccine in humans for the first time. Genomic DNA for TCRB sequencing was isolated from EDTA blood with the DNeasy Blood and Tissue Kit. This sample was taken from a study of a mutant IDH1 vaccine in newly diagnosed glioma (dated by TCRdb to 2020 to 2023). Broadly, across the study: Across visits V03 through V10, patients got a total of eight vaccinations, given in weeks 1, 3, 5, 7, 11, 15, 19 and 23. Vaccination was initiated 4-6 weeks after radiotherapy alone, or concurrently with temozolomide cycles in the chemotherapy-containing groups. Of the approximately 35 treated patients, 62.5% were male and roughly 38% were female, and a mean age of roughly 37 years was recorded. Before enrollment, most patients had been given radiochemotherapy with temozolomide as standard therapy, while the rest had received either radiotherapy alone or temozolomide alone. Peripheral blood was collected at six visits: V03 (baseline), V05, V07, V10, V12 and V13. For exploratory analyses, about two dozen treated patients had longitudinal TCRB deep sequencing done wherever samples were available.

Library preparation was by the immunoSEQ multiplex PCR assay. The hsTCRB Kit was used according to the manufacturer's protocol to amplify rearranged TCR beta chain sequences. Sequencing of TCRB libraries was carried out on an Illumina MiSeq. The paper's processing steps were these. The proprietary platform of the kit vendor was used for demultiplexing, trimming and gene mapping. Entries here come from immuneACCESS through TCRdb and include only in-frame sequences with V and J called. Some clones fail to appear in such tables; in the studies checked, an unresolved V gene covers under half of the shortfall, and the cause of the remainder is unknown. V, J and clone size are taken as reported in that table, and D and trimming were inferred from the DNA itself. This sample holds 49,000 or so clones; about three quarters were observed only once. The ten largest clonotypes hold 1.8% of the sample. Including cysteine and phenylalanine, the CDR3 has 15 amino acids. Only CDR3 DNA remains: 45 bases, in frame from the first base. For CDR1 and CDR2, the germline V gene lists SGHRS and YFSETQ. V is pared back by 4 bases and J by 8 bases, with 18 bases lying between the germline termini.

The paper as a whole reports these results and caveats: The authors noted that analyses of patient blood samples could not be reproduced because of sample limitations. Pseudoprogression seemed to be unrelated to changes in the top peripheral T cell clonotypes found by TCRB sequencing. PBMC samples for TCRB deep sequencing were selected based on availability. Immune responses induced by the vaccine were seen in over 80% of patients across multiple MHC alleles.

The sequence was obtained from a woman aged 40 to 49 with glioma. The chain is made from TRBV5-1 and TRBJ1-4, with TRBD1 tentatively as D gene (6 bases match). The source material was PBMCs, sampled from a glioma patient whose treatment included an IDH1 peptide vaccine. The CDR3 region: CASSRRGEAGEKLFF. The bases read TGCGCCAGCAGCCGTAGGGGGGAAGCAGGGGAAAAACTGTTTTTT.